A single sample is the source of the 10 T cell receptor beta chains below, sequenced in a study of blood T cells in healthy people across ages. A second about 6 to 12 cycle PCR used barcoded and J-beta primers. Each CDR3 protein is one row after TCRdb ran MiXCR on the 5' RACE reads. This table holds some 550,000 distinct CDR3 sequences, roughly 43% found once. Sequencing was carried out using blood. These receptors came from a man older than 75 in good health.

The chain employs TRBV5-4 and TRBJ2-1; D unclear. The germline V and J ends were trimmed by 4 bases and 5 bases, with 13 bases remaining between them. The V gene's germline CDR1 is SGHNT and CDR2 YYREEE (reference sequence). The length of the CDR3 is 14 residues. In DNA, the CDR3 is TGTGCCAGCAGCCCAACGGGTACGGACAATGAGCAGTTCTTC. Its protein is CASSPTGTDNEQFF.

This chain connects TRBV21-1 to TRBJ2-1; the D call in the table, TRBD2, was not verified against the DNA. TRBV21-1 is shown as a pseudogene. The CDR3 covers 19 residues. The CDR3 DNA follows: TGTGCCAGCAGCGCCGGGACTAGCGGGACTGCCCCTTCCTACAATGAGCAGTTCTTC. It codes for CASSAGTSGTAPSYNEQFF.

The chain combines TRBV6-1 with TRBJ2-1; D remains unclear. Per germline, CDR1 MNHNS and CDR2 SASEGT. V was trimmed by 5 bases and J by 13 bases, leaving 3 bases between them. The CDR3 contains 8 residues. CDR3 amino acids: CASSRQFF. Here the CDR3 DNA reads TGTGCCAGCAGTAGACAGTTCTTC.

The genes are TRBV7-3 and TRBJ1-1; D not certain. The CDR3 spans 15 residues. Germline lookup yields CDR1 SGHTA and CDR2 FQGTGA. V shed 0 bases and J shed 4 bases, with 12 bases lying between them. CDR3 region: CASSLTWAPSTEAFF. In nucleotides, the CDR3 is TGTGCCAGCAGCTTAACGTGGGCTCCGAGCACTGAAGCTTTCTTT. The whole variable domain, filled in from reference TRBV7-3 and TRBJ1-1, reads GAGVSQTPSNKVTEKGKYVELRCDPISGHTALYWYRQSLGQGPEFLIYFQGTGAADDSGLPNDRFFAVRPEGSVSTLKIQRTERGDSAVYLCASSLTWAPSTEAFFGQGTRLTVV.

A remark on this clonotype: This could be a read error, since a much larger clone is one nucleotide away. The chain employs TRBV6-6 and TRBJ2-5; D is ambiguous. The closer fit of TRBJ2-1 to the DNA end suggests the J call may be wrong. The CDR3 has 12 amino acids. Germline V gene lookup returns CDR1 MNHNY and CDR2 SVGAGI (reference sequence). This CDR3 is CASSSYQETQFF. In nucleotides, the CDR3 is TGTGCCAGCAGTTCCTACCAAGAGACCCAGTTCTTC.

CDR3 DNA sequence: TGCGCCAGCAGCCAAGAGGCCGGCGGTATCGAAAAACTGTTTTTT. Residues: CASSQEAGGIEKLFF. The V gene is TRBV4-3, the J gene TRBJ1-4; D unclear. Germline CDR1 and CDR2: LGHNA and YSLEER. CDR3 length equals 15 residues. V lost 0 bases to trimming and J lost 8 bases, with 13 bases between them.

V gene TRBV5-1 combines with J gene TRBJ2-5; TRBD2 matches at 10 bases. The CDR3 length is 15 residues. The V gene end was trimmed by 4 bases and the J gene end by 1 base; junction bases not matched to a gene: 4. From germline, CDR1 is SGHRS and CDR2 YFSETQ. CDR3 nucleotide sequence: TGCGCCAGCAGCCTGGGACTAGCGACCCAAGAGACCCAGTACTTC. It specifies CASSLGLATQETQYF.

The chain employs TRBV6-2 or TRBV6-3 and TRBJ1-5; perhaps TRBD1 as D (6 bases). This CDR3 contains 15 residues. Deletions cut 5 bases from V and 8 bases from J, with 19 bases between. The V gene's germline CDR1 is MNHEY and CDR2 SVGEGT. The CDR3 DNA follows: TGTGCCAGCAGTCGCCGGACAGTCCGGAGTGAGCCCCAGCATTTT. This gives the protein CASSRRTVRSEPQHF.

This clonotype was recorded many times. The J gene is TRBJ2-7, the V gene TRBV6-5; D possibly corresponds to TRBD1 (7 bases). Between the trimmed V and J ends, which lost 7 bases and 4 bases, there was a span of 17 bases. The CDR3 contains 14 residues. Germline loops: CDR1 MNHEY, CDR2 SVGAGI. CDR3 nucleotides: TGTGCCAGCAAATCCCTCGCAGGGGGGTACGAGCAGTACTTC. Protein: CASKSLAGGYEQYF.

V and J are TRBV6-1 and TRBJ2-7, with a tentative D call TRBD1 (5 bases). V was cut by 3 bases and J by 5 bases, with 14 bases left in between. The CDR3 runs to 14 residues. Germline loops: CDR1 MNHNS, CDR2 SASEGT. The CDR3 DNA reads TGTGCCAGCAGTGAGCCGTGGCAGGGTGACGAGCAGTACTTC. This codes for CASSEPWQGDEQYF.